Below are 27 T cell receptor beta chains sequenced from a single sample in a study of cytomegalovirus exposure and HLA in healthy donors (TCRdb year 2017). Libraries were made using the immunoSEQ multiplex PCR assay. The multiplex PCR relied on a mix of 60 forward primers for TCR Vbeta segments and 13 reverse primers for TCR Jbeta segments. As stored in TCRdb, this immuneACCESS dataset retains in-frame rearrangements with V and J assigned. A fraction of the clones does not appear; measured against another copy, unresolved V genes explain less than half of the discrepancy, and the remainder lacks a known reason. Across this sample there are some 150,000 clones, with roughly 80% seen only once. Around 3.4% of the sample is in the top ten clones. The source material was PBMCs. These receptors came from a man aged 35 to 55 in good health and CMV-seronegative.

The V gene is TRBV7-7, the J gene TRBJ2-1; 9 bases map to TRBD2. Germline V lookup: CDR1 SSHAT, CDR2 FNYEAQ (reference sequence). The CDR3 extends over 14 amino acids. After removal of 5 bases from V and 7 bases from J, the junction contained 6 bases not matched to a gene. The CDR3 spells CASSPAGGRNEQFF. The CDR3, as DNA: TGTGCCAGCAGCCCCGCGGGAGGGAGGAATGAGCAGTTCTTC.

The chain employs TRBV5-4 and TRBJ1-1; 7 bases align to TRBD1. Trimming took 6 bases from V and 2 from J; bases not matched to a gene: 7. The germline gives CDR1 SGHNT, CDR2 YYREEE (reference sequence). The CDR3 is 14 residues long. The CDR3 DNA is TGTGCCAGCAAATCTAAAGGGGGCAACACTGAAGCTTTCTTT. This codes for CASKSKGGNTEAFF.

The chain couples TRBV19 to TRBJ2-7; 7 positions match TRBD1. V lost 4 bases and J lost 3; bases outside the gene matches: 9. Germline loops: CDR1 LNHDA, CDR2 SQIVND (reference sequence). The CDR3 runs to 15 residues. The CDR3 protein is CASSRPNGQVYEQYF. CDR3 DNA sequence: TGTGCCAGTAGTAGGCCAAACGGACAGGTCTACGAGCAGTACTTC.

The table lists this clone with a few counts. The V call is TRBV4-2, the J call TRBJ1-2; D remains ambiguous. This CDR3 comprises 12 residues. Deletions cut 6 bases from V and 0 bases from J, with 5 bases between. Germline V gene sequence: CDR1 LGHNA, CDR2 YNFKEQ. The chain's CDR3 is CASSAANYGYTF. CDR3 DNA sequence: TGTGCCAGCAGTGCAGCTAACTATGGCTACACCTTC.

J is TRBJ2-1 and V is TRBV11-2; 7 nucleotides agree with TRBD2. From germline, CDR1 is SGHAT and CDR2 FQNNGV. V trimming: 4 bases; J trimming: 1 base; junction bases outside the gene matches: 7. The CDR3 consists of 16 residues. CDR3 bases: TGTGCCAGCAGCTCTCGACTAGCCGCATCCTACAATGAGCAGTTCTTC. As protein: CASSSRLAASYNEQFF.

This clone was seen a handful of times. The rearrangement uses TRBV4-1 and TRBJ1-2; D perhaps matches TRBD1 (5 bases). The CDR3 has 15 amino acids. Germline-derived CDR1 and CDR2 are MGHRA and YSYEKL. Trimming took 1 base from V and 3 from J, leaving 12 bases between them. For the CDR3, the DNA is TGCGCCAGCAGCCAAGTCCTCAGGGCCGACTATGGCTACACCTTC. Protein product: CASSQVLRADYGYTF.

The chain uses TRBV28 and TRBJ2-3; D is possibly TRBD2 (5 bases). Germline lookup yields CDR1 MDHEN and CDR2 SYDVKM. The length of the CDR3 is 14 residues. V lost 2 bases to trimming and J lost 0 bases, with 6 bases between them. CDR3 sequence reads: CASSLGGSTDTQYF. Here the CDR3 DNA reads TGTGCCAGCAGTTTAGGCGGGAGCACAGATACGCAGTATTTT.

DNA of the CDR3: TGTGCCAGCAGCGTAGGGGCTAGCGGGGGGGCCGCGACAGATACGCAGTATTTT. Translation: CASSVGASGGAATDTQYF. The chain carries TRBV9 and TRBJ2-3; 12 nucleotides match TRBD2. V lost 0 bases, J lost 3 bases, and 8 bases stayed unmatched. Germline V gene lookup returns CDR1 SGDLS and CDR2 YYNGEE. The CDR3 extends over 18 amino acids.

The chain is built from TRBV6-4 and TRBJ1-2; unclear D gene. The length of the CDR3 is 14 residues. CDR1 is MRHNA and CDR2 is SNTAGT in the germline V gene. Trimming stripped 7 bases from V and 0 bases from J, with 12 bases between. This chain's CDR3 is CASKPEMSNYGYTF. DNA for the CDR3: TGTGCCAGCAAGCCGGAGATGTCTAACTATGGCTACACCTTC.

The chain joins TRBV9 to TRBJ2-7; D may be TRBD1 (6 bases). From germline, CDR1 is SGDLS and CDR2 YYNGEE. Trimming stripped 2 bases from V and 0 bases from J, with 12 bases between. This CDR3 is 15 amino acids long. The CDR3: CASSVAGASSYEQYF. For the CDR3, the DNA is TGTGCCAGCAGCGTGGCAGGGGCGAGCTCCTACGAGCAGTACTTC.

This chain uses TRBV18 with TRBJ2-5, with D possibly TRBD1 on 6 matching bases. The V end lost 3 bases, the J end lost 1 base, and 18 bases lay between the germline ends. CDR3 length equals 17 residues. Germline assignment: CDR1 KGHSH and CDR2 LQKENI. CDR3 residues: CASSPLQPRTAQETQYF. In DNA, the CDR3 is TGTGCCAGCTCACCCTTACAGCCAAGGACAGCCCAAGAGACCCAGTACTTC. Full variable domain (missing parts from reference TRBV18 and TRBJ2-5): NAGVMQNPRHLVRRRGQEARLRCSPMKGHSHVYWYRQLPEEGLKFMVYLQKENIIDESGMPKERFSAEFPKEGPSILRIQQVVRGDSAAYFCASSPLQPRTAQETQYFGPGTRLLVL.

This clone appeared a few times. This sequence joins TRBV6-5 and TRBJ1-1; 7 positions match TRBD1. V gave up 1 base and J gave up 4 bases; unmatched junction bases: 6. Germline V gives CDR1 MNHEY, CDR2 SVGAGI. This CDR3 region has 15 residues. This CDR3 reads CASSYLRGRSTEAFF. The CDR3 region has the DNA TGTGCCAGCAGTTACTTGAGGGGGCGCAGCACTGAAGCTTTCTTT.

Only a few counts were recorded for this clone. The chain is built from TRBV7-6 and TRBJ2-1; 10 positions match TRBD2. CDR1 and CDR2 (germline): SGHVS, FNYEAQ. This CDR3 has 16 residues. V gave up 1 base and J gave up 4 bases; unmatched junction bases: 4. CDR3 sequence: CASSLDPSGGYNEQFF. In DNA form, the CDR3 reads TGTGCCAGCAGCTTAGACCCTAGCGGGGGTTACAATGAGCAGTTCTTC.

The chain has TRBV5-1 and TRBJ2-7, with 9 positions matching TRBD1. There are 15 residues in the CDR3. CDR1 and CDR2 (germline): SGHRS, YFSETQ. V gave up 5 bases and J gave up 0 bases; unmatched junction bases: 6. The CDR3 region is CASSDGTGFSYEQYF. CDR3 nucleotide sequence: TGCGCCAGCAGTGACGGGACAGGGTTCTCCTACGAGCAGTACTTC.

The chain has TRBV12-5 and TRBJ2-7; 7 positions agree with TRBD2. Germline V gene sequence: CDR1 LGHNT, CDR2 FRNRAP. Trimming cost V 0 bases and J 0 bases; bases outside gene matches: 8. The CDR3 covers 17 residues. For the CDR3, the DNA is TGTGCTAGTGGTTTGGTACTTCCGGGGGGTTCCTCCTACGAGCAGTACTTC. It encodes CASGLVLPGGSSYEQYF.

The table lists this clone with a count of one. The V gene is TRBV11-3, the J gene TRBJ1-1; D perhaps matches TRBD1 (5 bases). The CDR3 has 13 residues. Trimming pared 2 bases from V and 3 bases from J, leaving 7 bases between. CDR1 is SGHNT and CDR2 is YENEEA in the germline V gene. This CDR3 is CASSLQGYTEAFF. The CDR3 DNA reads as TGTGCCAGCAGCTTACAGGGATACACTGAAGCTTTCTTT.

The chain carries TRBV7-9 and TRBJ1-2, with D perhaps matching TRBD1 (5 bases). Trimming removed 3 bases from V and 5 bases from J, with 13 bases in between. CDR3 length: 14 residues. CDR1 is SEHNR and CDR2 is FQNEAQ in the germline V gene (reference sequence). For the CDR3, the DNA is TGTGCCAGCAGCTTCCTATTTACAGGATATGGCTACACCTTC. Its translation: CASSFLFTGYGYTF.

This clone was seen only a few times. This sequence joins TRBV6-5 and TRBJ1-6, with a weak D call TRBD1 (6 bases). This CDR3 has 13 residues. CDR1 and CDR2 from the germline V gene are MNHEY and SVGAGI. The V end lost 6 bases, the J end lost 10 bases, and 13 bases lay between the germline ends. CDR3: CASRLEGESPLHF. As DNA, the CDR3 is TGTGCCAGCAGGCTCGAGGGGGAATCACCCCTCCACTTT.

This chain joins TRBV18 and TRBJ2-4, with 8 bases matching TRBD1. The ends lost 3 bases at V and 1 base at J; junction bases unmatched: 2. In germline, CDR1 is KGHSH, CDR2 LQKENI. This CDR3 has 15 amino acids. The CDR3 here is CASSPQGAAKNIQYF. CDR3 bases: TGTGCCAGCTCACCGCAGGGGGCGGCCAAAAACATTCAGTACTTC.

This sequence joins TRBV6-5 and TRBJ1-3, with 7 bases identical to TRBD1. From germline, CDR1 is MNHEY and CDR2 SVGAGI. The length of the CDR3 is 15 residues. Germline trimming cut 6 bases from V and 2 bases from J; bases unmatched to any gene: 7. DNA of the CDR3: TGTGCCAGCAGGGTCGACAGGGACGCTGGAAACACCATATATTTT. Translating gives CASRVDRDAGNTIYF.

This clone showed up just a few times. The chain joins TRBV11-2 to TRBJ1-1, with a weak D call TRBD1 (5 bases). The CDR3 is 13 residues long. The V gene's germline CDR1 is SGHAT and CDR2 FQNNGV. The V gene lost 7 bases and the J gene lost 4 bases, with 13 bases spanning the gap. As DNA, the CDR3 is TGTGCCAGCACCCTAATCAGGGCCACTGAAGCTTTCTTT. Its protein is CASTLIRATEAFF.

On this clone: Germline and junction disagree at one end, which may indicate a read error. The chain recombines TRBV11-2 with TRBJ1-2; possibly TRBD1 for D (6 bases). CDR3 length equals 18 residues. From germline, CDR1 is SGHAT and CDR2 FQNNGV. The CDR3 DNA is TGTGCCAGCAGCTTAGATTGGTTGACAGGTGGTGCATGGAAGCAGAATTTCTTC. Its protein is CASSLDWLTGGAWKQNFF. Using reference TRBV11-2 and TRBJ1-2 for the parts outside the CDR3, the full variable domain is EAGVAQSPRYKIIEKRQSVAFWCNPISGHATLYWYQQILGQGPKLLIQFQNNGVVDDSQLPKDRFSAERLKGVDSTLKIQPAKLEDSAVYLCASSLDWLTGGAWKQNFFGSGTRLTVV.

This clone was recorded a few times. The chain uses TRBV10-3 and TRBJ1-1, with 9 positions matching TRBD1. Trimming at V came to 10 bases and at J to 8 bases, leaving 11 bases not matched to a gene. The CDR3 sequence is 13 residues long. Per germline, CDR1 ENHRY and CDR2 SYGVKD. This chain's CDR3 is CATARTGGDEAFF. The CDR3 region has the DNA TGTGCCACCGCCCGAACAGGGGGCGACGAAGCTTTCTTT.

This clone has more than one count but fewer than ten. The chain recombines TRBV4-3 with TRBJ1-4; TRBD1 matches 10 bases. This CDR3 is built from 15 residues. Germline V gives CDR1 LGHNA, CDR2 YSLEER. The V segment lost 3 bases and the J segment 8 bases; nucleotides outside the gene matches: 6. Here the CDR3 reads CASSQSPGQGEKLFF. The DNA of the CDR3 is TGCGCCAGCAGCCAGAGTCCGGGACAGGGGGAAAAACTGTTTTTT.

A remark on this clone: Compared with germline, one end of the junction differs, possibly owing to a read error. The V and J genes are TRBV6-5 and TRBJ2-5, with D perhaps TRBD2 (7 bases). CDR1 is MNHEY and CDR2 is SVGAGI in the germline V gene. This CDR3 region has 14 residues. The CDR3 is CASSYAGATETQHF. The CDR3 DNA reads TGTGCCAGCAGTTACGCGGGGGCCACAGAGACCCAGCACTTC.

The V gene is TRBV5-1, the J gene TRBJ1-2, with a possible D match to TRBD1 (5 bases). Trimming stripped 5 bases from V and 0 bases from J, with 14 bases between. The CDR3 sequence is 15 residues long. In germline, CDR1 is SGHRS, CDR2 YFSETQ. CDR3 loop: CASSKGTSSNYGYTF. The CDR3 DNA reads TGCGCCAGCAGTAAGGGGACTTCGTCTAACTATGGCTACACCTTC. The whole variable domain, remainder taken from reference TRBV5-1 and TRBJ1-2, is KAGVTQTPRYLIKTRGQQVTLSCSPISGHRSVSWYQQTPGQGLQFLFEYFSETQRNKGNFPGRFSGRQFSNSRSEMNVSTLELGDSALYLCASSKGTSSNYGYTFGSGTRLTVV.

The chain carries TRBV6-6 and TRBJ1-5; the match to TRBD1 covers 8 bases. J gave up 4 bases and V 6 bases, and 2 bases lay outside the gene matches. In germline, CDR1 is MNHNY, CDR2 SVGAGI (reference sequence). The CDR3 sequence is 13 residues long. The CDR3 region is CASRRTGNQPQHF. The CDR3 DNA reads TGTGCCAGCAGACGGACAGGGAATCAGCCCCAGCATTTT.